This T cell receptor (beta chain) was obtained from a study of neoadjuvant anti-PD-1 for oral cavity cancer. Study context: Patients mostly received three to four biweekly nivolumab doses at 3 mg/kg before surgery. Patients without progression got a fourth dose around day 43.

Germline-derived CDR1 and CDR2 are SNHLY and FYNNEI. The germline V and J ends were trimmed by 6 bases and 2 bases, with 10 bases remaining between them. The CDR3 length is 14 residues. As for time point: after neoadjuvant nivolumab, at surgical resection. Cohort: HPV-negative, locally advanced oral cavity squamous cell carcinoma patients. Repertoires were generated with immunoSEQ multiplex PCR, while TCRdb's copy carries only in-frame clones and drops some. The sample has roughly 7,800 clones, approximately 62% seen once. The TCR sequence derives from a person aged 35 to 85 with oral cavity squamous cell carcinoma. V and J are TRBV2 and TRBJ2-2; D is perhaps TRBD2 (5 bases). Specimen: PBMCs, collected after nivolumab (anti-PD-1) treatment. The CDR3 here is CASRLGINTGELFF. The DNA of the CDR3 is TGTGCCAGCAGACTAGGGATAAACACCGGGGAGCTGTTTTTT.